Each of the 7 T cell receptor beta chains below was sequenced from the same sample in a study of cytomegalovirus exposure and HLA in healthy donors. PCR used 60 Vbeta primers and 13 Jbeta primers. TCRdb's table, derived via immunoSEQ multiplex PCR, lists solely in-frame clones and lacks some. The sample has about 130,000 clones, roughly 79% seen once. Source material: PBMCs. Receptor source: a man younger than 35 in good health and CMV-seronegative.

The rearrangement joins TRBV27 to TRBJ2-7; 11 positions agree with TRBD2. Germline assignment: CDR1 MNHEY and CDR2 SMNVEV (reference sequence). The V segment lost 6 bases and the J segment 4 bases; nucleotides outside the gene matches: 8. This CDR3 is built from 15 residues. As DNA, the CDR3 is TGTGCCAGCAGCCTTAGCGGGGGGGCGCGGTACGAGCAGTACTTC. Translation: CASSLSGGARYEQYF.

This sequence joins TRBV7-9 and TRBJ1-4, with TRBD1 matching 12 bases. This CDR3 region has 19 residues. The germline gives CDR1 SEHNR, CDR2 FQNEAQ (reference sequence). Trimming took 5 bases from V and 6 from J; bases not matched to a gene: 16. CDR3 sequence (DNA): TGTGCCAGCAGCCGGAGTCCCGGGACAGGGGGCAGGAGAGATGAAAAACTGTTTTTT. This gives the protein CASSRSPGTGGRRDEKLFF.

The gene calls are TRBV7-2 and TRBJ1-2; possible D gene TRBD1, 5 bases. Germline V gene data show CDR1 as SGHTA and CDR2 as FQGNSA. The CDR3 loop spans 13 amino acids. The germline V and J ends were trimmed by 3 bases and 7 bases, with 12 bases remaining between them. The CDR3 reads CASSFDSALGYTF. The DNA of the CDR3 is TGTGCCAGCAGCTTTGACAGCGCACTTGGCTACACCTTC.

The chain has TRBV7-2 and TRBJ2-7; 7 bases fit TRBD1. Unmatched junction bases numbered 9, after V lost 4 bases and J lost 3 bases. CDR3 length: 15 residues. CDR1 SGHTA and CDR2 FQGNSA come from the germline V gene. The CDR3 DNA reads as TGTGCCAGCAGCTCCAGACAGGGAATGATCTACGAGCAGTACTTC. Translating it yields CASSSRQGMIYEQYF.

This chain joins TRBV5-4 and TRBJ1-6, with TRBD1 identical over 8 bases. Germline V gene lookup returns CDR1 SGHNT and CDR2 YYREEE (reference sequence). After removal of 5 bases from V and 10 bases from J, the junction contained 8 bases not matched to a gene. The CDR3 consists of 14 residues. The CDR3 loop reads CASRQDRGLSPLHF. CDR3 in DNA: TGTGCCAGCAGACAAGACAGGGGTCTGTCACCCCTCCACTTT.

The rearrangement links TRBV9 to TRBJ1-2, with TRBD1 matching 10 bases. Unmatched junction bases numbered 3, after V lost 4 bases and J lost 6 bases. The CDR3 consists of 13 residues. Germline CDR1 reads SGDLS; CDR2 reads YYNGEE. CDR3 coding DNA: TGTGCCAGCAGCTCCGGGACAGGGGATGGCTACACCTTC. Residues: CASSSGTGDGYTF.

This chain links TRBV27 with TRBJ2-1; D may be TRBD2 (6 bases). CDR1 and CDR2 (germline): MNHEY, SMNVEV (reference sequence). Trimming took 2 bases from V and 7 from J, leaving 9 bases between them. The CDR3 is 13 amino acids. CDR3 in DNA: TGTGCCAGCAGTTTAGAGGGGAGGAATGAGCAGTTCTTC. Its translation is CASSLEGRNEQFF.